This T cell receptor (beta chain) was documented in a study of vaccination effects on CD4 cells after COVID-19 (dated by TCRdb to about 2022). About the full investigation: Each participant got two doses of an mRNA SARS-CoV-2 vaccine, either BNT162b2 or mRNA-1273. In both COVID-19 convalescent patients and infection-naive vaccine recipients, the study compared SARS-CoV-2 spike-specific CD4+ TCR repertoires from before mRNA vaccination with those from after it. The full study included 9 to 10 COVID-19 convalescent patients and a few SARS-CoV-2-naive healthy vaccine recipients. The Oncomine TCR Beta short-read assay on an Illumina iSeq 100 was used to sequence cultures from other donors in the study.

In the ViraFEST assay, PBMC were stimulated with viral peptide pools, and antigen-specific CD4+ T cell clonotypes were then identified by expansion using TCR sequencing. After around 11 days of culture, CD4+ T cells were isolated with the EasySep CD4+ T cell isolation kit. The absence of prior SARS-CoV-2 infection in healthy vaccine recipients was confirmed by negative nucleocapsid antibodies before and after vaccination. Some 2 million PBMC per well were cultured in IMDM with around 5% human AB serum, about 9.4 IU/ml IL-2 and gentamicin, plus 10 ug/ml peptides. On days 3 and 7, half of the culture medium was replaced with fresh IL-2-containing medium. Each peptide stimulation condition was cultured in triplicate wells unless otherwise noted. Using Ficoll-Paque Plus gradient centrifugation, PBMC were separated from whole blood and then either used fresh or cryopreserved at -140C. The overlapping peptide pools covered the spike proteins of SARS-CoV-2 and of the common cold coronaviruses HCoV-NL63, HCoV-OC43 and HCoV-229E. The QIAamp micro DNA kit was used to extract genomic DNA from the cultured CD4+ T cells.

Paper-wide results and their limitations: Among healthy vaccine recipients, nearly all vaccine-induced clones were SARS-CoV-2 mono-reactive, and just 1 of 255 was cross-reactive with common cold coronaviruses. The study was limited by a small number of convalescent patients, and early post-infection timepoints were lacking. Marked clonal contraction was observed in both infection-induced and vaccine-induced clones at late post-vaccination timepoints, consistent with waning T cell responses.

The protocol used for the library was the immunoSEQ multiplex PCR assay. DNA from the cultured and isolated CD4+ T cells underwent TCR beta CDR3 sequencing. Turning to the authors' computational methods: Non-productive TCR sequences were removed and reads were trimmed to the CDR3 region, keeping CDR3s of at least 7 amino acids. The MANAFEST web app was used to identify antigen-specific clonotypes by comparing expansion in peptide wells with expansion in reference cultures. To count as positive, a clone had to show expansion at FDR<0.05 compared with the reference and with all other wells, an odds ratio above 5, and a frequency above 0.1% in two replicate wells. A clonotype was called cross-reactive if it was significantly expanded both in SARS-CoV-2 spike wells and in at least one common cold coronavirus spike condition. CDR3 similarity was assessed by Levenshtein distance using the stringdist R package, and unrooted trees were constructed with ape in R 3.6.1. In TCRdb, the immuneACCESS table is reduced to in-frame sequences with V and J assigned. These tables do not hold every clone; where another copy was compared, an unresolved V gene accounts for under half, and the others remain unexplained. Clonal size and the V and J genes are those of that table, whereas D and trimming came from the DNA. This sample comprises tens of thousands of clones, approximately 81% of them detected only once. In total, the top ten clones hold under 2% of the sample.

This clone was picked up a small number of times. Its recognized antigen is unknown. Qualities for individual bases were not recorded, and no much larger clone is one base off. This TCR was recovered from a human donor who received a COVID-19 vaccine. The sample consisted of CD4+ T cells from PBMCs cultured with HCoV-229E spike peptides, taken before COVID-19 vaccination. The cell subset or site label on this specimen signifies: HCoV-229E spike overlapping peptide pool stimulation.

The DNA sequence follows: TGCGCCAGCAGCGAATTCACAGGGGAGGATGAAAAACTGTTTTTT. Translation gives CASSEFTGEDEKLFF. The rearranged segments are TRBV5-1 and TRBJ1-4; 7 junctional bases match TRBD1. V lost 4 bases and J lost 6 bases, and the count of bases not matched to a germline gene is 9. From the germline V gene, CDR1 is SGHRS and CDR2 is YFSETQ. The CDR3 spans 15 residues, from the cysteine through the phenylalanine. The retained sequence is limited to the CDR3, 45 bases, with the frame set at the first base.